This record covers a single TCR beta chain. The entry originates in a study of blood T cell repertoires in COVID-19. About the research overall: Spain, Italy and the United States supplied samples that represented acute and convalescent COVID-19. Sample material is recorded as cDNA or gDNA derived from T cells, B-cell-depleted T cells, or PBMCs.

Authors' processing steps: From reference gene primer amplification, estimates of nucleated cell counts were derived. Here immunoSEQ multiplex PCR was the method, and the copy in TCRdb shows in-frame clones only, minus some. D and trimming come from the DNA, and the V and J calls and clone size come from that table. Of 100,000 or so clones listed, about nine tenths are singletons. Germline assignment: CDR1 SGHVS and CDR2 FNYEAQ. The CDR3 loop spans 14 amino acids. V dropped 6 bases and J dropped 2; count of bases not matched to a gene: 5. This clonotype originated in a woman aged 45 to 65 in a cohort sampled during active COVID-19. Material: peripheral blood. The J gene is TRBJ2-5, the V gene TRBV7-6, with TRBD1 matching 8 bases. CDR3 loop: CASSWGQEQETQYF. The CDR3 DNA reads TGTGCCAGCAGTTGGGGACAGGAACAAGAGACCCAGTACTTC.